This entry concerns a single TCR beta chain. Its cognate antigen is unknown. The repertoire was sequenced with immunoSEQ multiplex PCR; TCRdb's copy has only in-frame clones and lacks some. This sample carries over 1.4 million clones, around 97% of them seen once, and the ten largest clones take 1.2%. The CD4+ fraction was divided into a CD45RA+ naive subset and a CD45RA-negative memory subset. The CDR3 is 13 amino acids. Germline loops: CDR1 SEHNR, CDR2 FQNEAQ (reference sequence). Trimming took 7 bases from V and 6 from J, leaving 12 bases between them. This specimen belongs to a study of shared clonotypes between healthy human individuals. Whole-study results and caveats: Non-shared clonotypes showed lower generation probabilities than clonotypes common to all four donors. Sequencing of the sorted subsets was shown by rarefaction to be incomplete despite large depth. Represented genetic and exposure-history diversity was restricted by having few donors.

This sequence joins TRBV7-9 and TRBJ2-2, with a tentative D call TRBD1 (5 bases). This TCR was sampled from a man aged 30-40 years in good health. Sequencing used naive CD4+ T cells sorted from blood. Subset in this sample: CD45RA+ positively selected. This CDR3 reads CASTPRVAGELFF. The CDR3 DNA follows: TGTGCCAGCACCCCCAGGGTGGCCGGGGAGCTGTTTTTT.